Sequencing of this TCR beta chain was carried out in a study of T cell responses to AZD1222 COVID-19 vaccine. As concerns this clone: Its antigen is not known.

Regarding the study as a whole: Reportedly, nearly half of unique spike TCRs recognized epitopes outside B.1.351/B.1.1.7 mutations. Clonal diversity was possibly underestimated; the donors were predominantly white British and more often female. Repertoire samples came only from after the peak T cell response.

The method was immunoSEQ multiplex PCR; TCRdb's version includes in-frame clones alone and lacks a portion of them. Altogether approximately 73,000 clones are present, 82% being singletons, with the ten largest covering 2.5% to 3.5%. The receptor was derived from an adult in good health. The material sequenced was peripheral blood, taken on day 0 of AZD1222 vaccination.

The DNA of the CDR3 is TGCGCCAGCAGCCAAGACTCAGGGTTTGTCGGAGAGACCCAGTACTTC. This encodes CASSQDSGFVGETQYF. The chain combines TRBV4-3 with TRBJ2-5; tentatively, D is TRBD1 (5 bases). Trimming left V 0 bases short and J 4 bases short, with 15 bases between. CDR1 LGHNA and CDR2 YSLEER come from the germline V gene. This CDR3 has 16 residues.